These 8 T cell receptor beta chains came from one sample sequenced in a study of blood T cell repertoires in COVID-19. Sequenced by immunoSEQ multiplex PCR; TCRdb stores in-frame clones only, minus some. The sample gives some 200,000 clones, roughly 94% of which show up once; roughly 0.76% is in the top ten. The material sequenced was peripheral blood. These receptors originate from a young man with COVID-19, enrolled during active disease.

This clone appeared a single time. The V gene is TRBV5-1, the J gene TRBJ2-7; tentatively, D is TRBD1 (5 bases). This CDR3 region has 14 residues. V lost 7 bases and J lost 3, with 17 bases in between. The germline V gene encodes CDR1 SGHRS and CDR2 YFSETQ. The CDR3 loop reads CASRRGWTSYEQYF. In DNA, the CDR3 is TGCGCCAGCCGTCGAGGTTGGACAAGCTACGAGCAGTACTTC.

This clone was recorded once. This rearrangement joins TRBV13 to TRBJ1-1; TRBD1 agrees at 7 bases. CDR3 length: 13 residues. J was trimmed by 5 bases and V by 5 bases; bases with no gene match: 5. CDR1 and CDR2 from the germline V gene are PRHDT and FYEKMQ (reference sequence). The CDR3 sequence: CASSEAGGTEAFF. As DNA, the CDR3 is TGTGCCAGCAGCGAAGCAGGGGGGACTGAAGCTTTCTTT.

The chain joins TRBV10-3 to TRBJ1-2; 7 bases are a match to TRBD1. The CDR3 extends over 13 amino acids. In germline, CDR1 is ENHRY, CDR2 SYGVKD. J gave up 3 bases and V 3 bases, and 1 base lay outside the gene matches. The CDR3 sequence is CAISDGTDYGYTF. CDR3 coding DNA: TGTGCCATCAGTGACGGGACAGACTATGGCTACACCTTC.

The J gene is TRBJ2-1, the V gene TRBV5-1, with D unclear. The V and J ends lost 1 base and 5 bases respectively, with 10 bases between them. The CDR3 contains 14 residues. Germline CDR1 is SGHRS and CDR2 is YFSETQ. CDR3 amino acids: CASSLSTVNNEQFF. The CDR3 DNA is TGCGCCAGCAGCTTGAGTACAGTCAACAATGAGCAGTTCTTC.

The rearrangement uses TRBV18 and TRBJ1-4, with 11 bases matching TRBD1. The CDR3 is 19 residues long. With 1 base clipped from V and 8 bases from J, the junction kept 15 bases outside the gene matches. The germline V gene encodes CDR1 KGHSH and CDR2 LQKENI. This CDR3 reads CASSPRNGQGASVREKLFF. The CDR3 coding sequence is TGTGCCAGCTCACCACGAAATGGACAGGGGGCATCGGTGAGGGAAAAACTGTTTTTT.

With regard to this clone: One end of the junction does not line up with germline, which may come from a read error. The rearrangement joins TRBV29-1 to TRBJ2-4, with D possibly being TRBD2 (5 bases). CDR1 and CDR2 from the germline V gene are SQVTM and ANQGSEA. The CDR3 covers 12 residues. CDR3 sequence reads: CSVEEPGDRESF. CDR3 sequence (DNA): TGCAGCGTTGAAGAGCCCGGGGATAGGGAGTCCTTC.

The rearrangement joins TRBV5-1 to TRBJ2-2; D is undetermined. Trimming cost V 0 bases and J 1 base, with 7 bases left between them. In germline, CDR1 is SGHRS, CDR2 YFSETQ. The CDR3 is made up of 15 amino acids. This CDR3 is CASSLEHLNTGELFF. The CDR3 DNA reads TGCGCCAGCAGCTTGGAACACCTGAACACCGGGGAGCTGTTTTTT.

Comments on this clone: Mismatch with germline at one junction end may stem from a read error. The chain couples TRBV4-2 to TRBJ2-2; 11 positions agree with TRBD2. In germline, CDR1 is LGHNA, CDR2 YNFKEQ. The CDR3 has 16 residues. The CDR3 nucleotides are TGTGCCAGCACCCAAACTAGCGGGGGAAACACCGGGGAGCTGTTTTTT. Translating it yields CASTQTSGGNTGELFF.